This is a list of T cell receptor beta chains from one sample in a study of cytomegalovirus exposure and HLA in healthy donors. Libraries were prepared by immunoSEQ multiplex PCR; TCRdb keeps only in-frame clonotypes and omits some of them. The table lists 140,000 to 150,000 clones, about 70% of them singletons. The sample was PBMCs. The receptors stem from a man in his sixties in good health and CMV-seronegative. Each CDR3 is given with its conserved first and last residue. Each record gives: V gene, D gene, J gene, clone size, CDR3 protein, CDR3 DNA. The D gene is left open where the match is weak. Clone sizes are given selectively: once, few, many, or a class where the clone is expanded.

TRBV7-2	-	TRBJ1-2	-	CASSQDTYGYTF	TGTGCCAGCAGTCAGGACACCTATGGCTACACCTTC
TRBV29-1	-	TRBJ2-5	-	CSVDMAVETQYF	TGCAGCGTTGATATGGCAGTAGAGACCCAGTACTTC
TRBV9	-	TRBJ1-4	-	CASSVDRGGFEKLFF	TGTGCCAGCAGCGTAGACCGGGGGGGCTTTGAAAAACTGTTTTTT
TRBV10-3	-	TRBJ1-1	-	CAIRIQGEAFF	TGTGCCATCAGGATTCAGGGAGAAGCTTTCTTT
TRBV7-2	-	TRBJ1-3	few	CASSLDGRAGNTIYF	TGTGCCAGCAGCTTAGACGGCAGGGCGGGAAACACCATATATTTT
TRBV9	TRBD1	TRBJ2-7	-	CASSATTGAGEQYF	TGTGCCAGCAGCGCCACGACAGGGGCGGGCGAGCAGTACTTC
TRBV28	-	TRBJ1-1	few	CASSFRRLRGGEAFF	TGTGCCAGCAGTTTCAGACGACTCAGGGGCGGGGAAGCTTTCTTT
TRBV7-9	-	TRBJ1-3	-	CASSSGEGLTSGNTIYF	TGTGCCAGCAGCTCTGGAGAAGGACTAACCTCTGGAAACACCATATATTTT
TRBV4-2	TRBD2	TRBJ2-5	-	CASSQDIEEGLAGETQYF	TGTGCCAGCAGCCAAGATATCGAGGAGGGACTAGCGGGGGAGACCCAGTACTTC
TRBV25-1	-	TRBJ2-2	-	CASSEVVSLDTGELFF	TGTGCCAGCAGTGAAGTCGTTAGCTTGGACACCGGGGAGCTGTTTTTT
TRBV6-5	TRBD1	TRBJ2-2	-	CASSYGQGAGTGELFF	TGTGCCAGCAGTTACGGGCAGGGGGCTGGGACCGGGGAGCTGTTTTTT
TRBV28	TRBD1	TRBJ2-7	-	CASRQGQGEVYEQYF	TGTGCCAGCAGACAGGGACAGGGAGAAGTCTACGAGCAGTACTTC
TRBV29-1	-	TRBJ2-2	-	CSAQQFANTGELFF	TGCAGCGCCCAACAGTTCGCGAACACCGGGGAGCTGTTTTTT
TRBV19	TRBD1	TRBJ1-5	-	CASSIGTGSWQPQHF	TGTGCCAGTAGTATCGGGACAGGGTCTTGGCAGCCCCAGCATTTT
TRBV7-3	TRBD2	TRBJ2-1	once	CASSLTMPGLAGAAEQFF	TGTGCCAGCAGCTTAACGATGCCCGGACTAGCGGGAGCCGCTGAGCAGTTCTTC
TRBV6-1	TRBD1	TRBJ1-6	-	CASSEAGTGFAPLHF	TGTGCCAGCAGTGAAGCGGGGACAGGGTTTGCACCCCTCCACTTT
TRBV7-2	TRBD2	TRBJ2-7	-	CASSLLTASGSYEQYF	TGTGCCAGCAGCCTGCTGACTGCTAGCGGTTCCTACGAGCAGTACTTC
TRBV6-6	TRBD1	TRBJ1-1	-	CASSSQGGETEAFF	TGTGCCAGCAGTTCTCAAGGGGGCGAAACTGAAGCTTTCTTT
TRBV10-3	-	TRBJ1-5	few	CAISLDSQNQPQHF	TGTGCCATCAGCCTCGACAGCCAAAATCAGCCCCAGCATTTT
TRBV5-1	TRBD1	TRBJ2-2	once	CASSEFQGAGTGELFF	TGCGCCAGCAGTGAATTCCAGGGGGCCGGCACCGGGGAGCTGTTTTTT
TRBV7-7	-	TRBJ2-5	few	CASSLTVQETQYF	TGTGCCAGCAGCTTGACAGTTCAAGAGACCCAGTACTTC
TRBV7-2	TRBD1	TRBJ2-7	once	CASSFGTGTYEQYF	TGTGCCAGCAGCTTCGGGACAGGCACCTACGAGCAGTACTTC
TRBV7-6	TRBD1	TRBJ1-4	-	CASSLGDREGEKLFF	TGTGCCAGCAGCTTAGGGGACAGGGAAGGTGAAAAACTGTTTTTT
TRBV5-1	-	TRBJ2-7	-	CASSLGLWEDTYEQYF	TGCGCCAGCAGCTTGGGCCTGTGGGAGGACACCTACGAGCAGTACTTC
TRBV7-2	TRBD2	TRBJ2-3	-	CASSLDGAGVADTQYF	TGTGCCAGCAGCTTAGACGGAGCGGGAGTCGCAGATACGCAGTATTTT
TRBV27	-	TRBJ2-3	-	CASSLLRSGSSTDTQYF	TGTGCCAGCAGTTTACTCCGATCAGGTTCTAGCACAGATACGCAGTATTTT
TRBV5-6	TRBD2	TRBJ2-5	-	CASSLDGALAGGPAETQYF	TGTGCCAGCAGCCTGGACGGAGCTCTAGCGGGAGGGCCCGCAGAGACCCAGTACTTC
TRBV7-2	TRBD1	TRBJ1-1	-	CASSPRTGGDTEAFF	TGTGCCAGCAGCCCCCGGACAGGGGGGGACACTGAAGCTTTCTTT
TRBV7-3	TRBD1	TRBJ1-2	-	CASSLQGAGGYTF	TGTGCCAGCAGCTTACAGGGGGCAGGTGGCTACACCTTC